This T cell receptor beta chain comes out of a study of blood T cells in healthy people across ages. It was with a sample-barcoded 5' primer and a J-beta primer mix that a second PCR of roughly 7 to 12 cycles was run. TCRdb passed the 5' RACE reads through MiXCR, listing each CDR3 protein once. The data contain under 2,000,000 distinct CDR3 sequences, less than 50% of them singletons. This clonotype appeared a few times. Germline loops: CDR1 SGHRS, CDR2 YFSETQ. The CDR3 consists of 14 residues. V was cut by 7 bases and J by 0 bases, with 12 bases left in between. This sequence originates from a woman aged 40 to 50 in good health. Sequenced: blood. This chain connects TRBV5-1 to TRBJ2-3, with D hard to call. CDR3 bases: TGCGCCAGCGAGGACGGGTACAGCACAGATACGCAGTATTTT. It yields the protein CASEDGYSTDTQYF.